This T cell receptor (beta chain) was sequenced in a study of shared clonotypes between healthy human individuals. This clone has just one count. Its antigen is as yet unknown. Data came from immunoSEQ multiplex PCR; TCRdb stores just in-frame clones and leaves some out. The sample records approximately 470,000 clones, roughly 80% being singletons. Notes on the study in general: Owing to a small donor count, the genetic and exposure-history diversity represented was limited.

V gave up 3 bases and J gave up 4 bases; unmatched junction bases: 6. CDR3 length: 16 amino acids. Germline V CDR1 and CDR2: MDHEN, SYDVKM. J is TRBJ2-2 and V is TRBV28, with 9 nucleotides matching TRBD2. The sample taken for sequencing was PBMCs. The TCR sequence derives from a woman aged 40 to 55 in good health. Some clones in this sample may be carry-over from other donors' samples. In nucleotides, the CDR3 is TGTGCCAGCAGTTTGGAGGCGGGAGGGCGCACCGGGGAGCTGTTTTTT. Its protein product is CASSLEAGGRTGELFF.